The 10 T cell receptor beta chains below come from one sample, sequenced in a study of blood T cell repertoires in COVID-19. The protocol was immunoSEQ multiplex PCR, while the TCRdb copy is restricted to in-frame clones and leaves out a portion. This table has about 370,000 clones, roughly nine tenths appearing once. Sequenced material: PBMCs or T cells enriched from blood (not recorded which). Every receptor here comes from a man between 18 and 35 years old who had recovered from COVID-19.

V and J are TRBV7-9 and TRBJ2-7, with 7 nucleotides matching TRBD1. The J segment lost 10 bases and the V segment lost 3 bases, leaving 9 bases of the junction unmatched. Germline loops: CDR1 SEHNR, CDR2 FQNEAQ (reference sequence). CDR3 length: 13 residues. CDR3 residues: CASSFETGTNQYF. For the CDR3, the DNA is TGTGCCAGCAGCTTCGAGACAGGGACAAACCAGTACTTC.

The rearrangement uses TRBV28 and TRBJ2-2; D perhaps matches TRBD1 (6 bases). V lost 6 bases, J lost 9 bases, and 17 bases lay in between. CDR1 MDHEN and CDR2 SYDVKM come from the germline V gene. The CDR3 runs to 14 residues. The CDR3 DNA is TGTGCCAGCAGCCTCCCGAGCAGGGGTCGGGAGCTGTTTTTT. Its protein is CASSLPSRGRELFF.

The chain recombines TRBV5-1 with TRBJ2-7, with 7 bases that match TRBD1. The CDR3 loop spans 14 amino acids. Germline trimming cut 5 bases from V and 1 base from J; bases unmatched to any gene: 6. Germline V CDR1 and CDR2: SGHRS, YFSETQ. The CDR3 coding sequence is TGCGCCAGCAGATTAGGGACAGAGTCCTACGAGCAGTACTTC. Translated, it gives CASRLGTESYEQYF.

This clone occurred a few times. CDR3 sequence reads: CASRTGTANTEAFF. Here the CDR3 DNA reads TGTGCCAGTAGAACCGGGACAGCGAACACTGAAGCTTTCTTT. The V and J genes are TRBV19 and TRBJ1-1, with 7 bases that match TRBD1. The germline V gene has CDR1 LNHDA and CDR2 SQIVND (reference sequence). The ends lost 6 bases at V and 1 base at J; junction bases unmatched: 5. This CDR3 comprises 14 residues.

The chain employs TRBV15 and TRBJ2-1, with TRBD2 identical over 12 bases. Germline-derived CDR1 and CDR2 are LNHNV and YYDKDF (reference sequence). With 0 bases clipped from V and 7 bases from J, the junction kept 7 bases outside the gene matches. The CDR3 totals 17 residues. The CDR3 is CATSREEMGLAGNEQFF. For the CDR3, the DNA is TGTGCCACCAGCAGAGAAGAAATGGGACTAGCGGGTAATGAGCAGTTCTTC.

The CDR3 reads CASSPPGPGVGEKLFF. CDR3 coding DNA: TGTGCCAGCAGTCCTCCCGGTCCGGGGGTGGGTGAAAAACTGTTTTTT. The chain recombines TRBV28 with TRBJ1-4, with D possibly being TRBD1 (5 bases). This CDR3 spans 16 amino acids. Germline V gene data show CDR1 as MDHEN and CDR2 as SYDVKM. Trimming shortened V by 5 bases and J by 7 bases, and 20 bases separated the two germline ends. Variable domain in full (rest from reference TRBV28 and TRBJ1-4): DVKVTQSSRYLVKRTGEKVFLECVQDMDHENMFWYRQDPGLGLRLIYFSYDVKMKEKGDIPEGYSVSREKKERFSLILESASTNQTSMYLCASSPPGPGVGEKLFFGSGTQLSVL.

The CDR3 loop is CASSLPVASGRDNEQFF. The CDR3 DNA reads TGTGCCAGCAGCCTCCCAGTCGCGAGCGGGAGGGACAATGAGCAGTTCTTC. The chain links TRBV7-3 to TRBJ2-1, with TRBD2 identical over 10 bases. V dropped 5 bases and J dropped 5; count of bases not matched to a gene: 12. There are 17 residues in the CDR3. Germline lookup yields CDR1 SGHTA and CDR2 FQGTGA.

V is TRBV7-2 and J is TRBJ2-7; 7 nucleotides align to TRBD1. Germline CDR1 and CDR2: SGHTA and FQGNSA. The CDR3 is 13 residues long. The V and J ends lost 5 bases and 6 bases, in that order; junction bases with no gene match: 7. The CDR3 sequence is CASSLTGSSEQYF. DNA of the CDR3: TGTGCCAGCAGCCTGACAGGGTCGAGCGAGCAGTACTTC.

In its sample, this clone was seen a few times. The CDR3 loop reads CASSIIEGGDIEAFF. The DNA of the CDR3 is TGTGCCAGTAGTATAATAGAGGGAGGGGACATTGAAGCTTTCTTT. This rearrangement joins TRBV19 to TRBJ1-1; the D gene is possibly TRBD1 (6 bases). Per the germline V gene, CDR1 is LNHDA and CDR2 is SQIVND (reference sequence). Trimming took 2 bases from V and 7 from J, leaving 17 bases between them. The CDR3 spans 15 residues.

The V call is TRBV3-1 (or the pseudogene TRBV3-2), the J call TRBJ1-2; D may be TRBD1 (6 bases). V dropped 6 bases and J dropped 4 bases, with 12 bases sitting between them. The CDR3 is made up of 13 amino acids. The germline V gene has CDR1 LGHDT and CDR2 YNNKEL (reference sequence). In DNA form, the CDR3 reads TGTGCCAGCAGTTTCGACAGGTTCTATGGCTACACCTTC. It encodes CASSFDRFYGYTF.